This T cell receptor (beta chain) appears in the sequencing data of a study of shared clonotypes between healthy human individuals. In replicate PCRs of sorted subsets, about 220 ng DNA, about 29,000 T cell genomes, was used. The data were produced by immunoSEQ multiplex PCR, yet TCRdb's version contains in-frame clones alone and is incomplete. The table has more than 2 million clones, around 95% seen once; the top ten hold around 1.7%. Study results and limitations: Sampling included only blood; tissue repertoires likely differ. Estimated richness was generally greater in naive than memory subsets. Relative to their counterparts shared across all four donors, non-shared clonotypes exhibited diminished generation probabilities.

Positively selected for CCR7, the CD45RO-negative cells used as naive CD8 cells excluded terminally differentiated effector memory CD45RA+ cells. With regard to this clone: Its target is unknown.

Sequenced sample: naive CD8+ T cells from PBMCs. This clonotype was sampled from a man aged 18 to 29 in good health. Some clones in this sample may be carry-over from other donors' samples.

The chain's CDR3 is CASSQATGAFDYGYTF. For the CDR3, the DNA is TGCGCCAGCAGCCAGGCGACAGGGGCGTTTGACTATGGCTACACCTTC. V is TRBV4-1 and J is TRBJ1-2, with 8 bases lining up with TRBD1. Germline CDR1 and CDR2: MGHRA and YSYEKL. The CDR3 length is 16 residues. With V trimmed by 3 bases and J by 3 bases, 9 bases remained unmatched.